The sequence of this T cell receptor beta chain was determined in a study of somatic mutations in cytotoxic T cells in rheumatoid arthritis. Germline V gene sequence: CDR1 LGHNA, CDR2 YSLEER. CDR3 length: 18 residues. Trimming removed 1 base at V and 0 bases at J, with 18 bases between. This clone showed up just once. Its antigen remains unidentified. Findings and limits, study-wide: Which antigens the expanded CD8+ clones targeted was unknown.

Profiling relied on immunoSEQ multiplex PCR, and the TCRdb table lists in-frame clones only, not all of them. The sample holds about 16,000 clones, roughly 79% seen once. The source is an adult with rheumatoid arthritis. This chain connects TRBV4-3 to TRBJ1-1, with a possible D match to TRBD1 (6 bases). Sequencing was performed on CD8+ T cells sorted from blood. Here the CDR3 reads CASSQGRAGANLNTEAFF. In DNA, the CDR3 is TGCGCCAGCAGCCAAGGCAGGGCAGGGGCCAATTTGAACACTGAAGCTTTCTTT.